These 13 T cell receptor beta chains came from one sample sequenced in a study of cytomegalovirus exposure and HLA in healthy donors. PCR amplification relied on 60 Vbeta primers (plus 13 Jbeta primers). TCRdb keeps only in-frame clones here, not all; method: immunoSEQ multiplex PCR. In total, the table holds 30,000 to 35,000 clones. Sequencing used PBMCs. The source of these receptors is a woman aged 40-49 years in good health and CMV-seropositive.

V is TRBV7-6 and J is TRBJ1-1, with D possibly matching TRBD1 (6 bases). This CDR3 region has 15 residues. V was clipped by 3 bases and J by 0 bases, with 11 bases between them. The V gene's germline CDR1 is SGHVS and CDR2 FNYEAQ. The CDR3, as DNA: TGTGCCAGCAGCTTGGACACAGGGATGAACACTGAAGCTTTCTTT. Protein product: CASSLDTGMNTEAFF.

The chain carries TRBV2 and TRBJ2-7; 7 nucleotides match TRBD1. The V gene end was trimmed by 6 bases and the J gene end by 3 bases; junction bases not matched to a gene: 2. This CDR3 spans 12 amino acids. CDR1 and CDR2 (germline): SNHLY, FYNNEI. CDR3 protein: CASSAGGYEQYF. CDR3 nucleotides: TGTGCCAGCAGCGCAGGGGGCTACGAGCAGTACTTC.

The DNA of the CDR3 is TGTGCCAGTAGTGTCGCCGGGGACAGACACTACGAGCAGTACTTC. Translation: CASSVAGDRHYEQYF. The V call is TRBV19, the J call TRBJ2-7; 7 bases match TRBD1. The CDR3 loop spans 15 amino acids. The V gene end was trimmed by 5 bases and the J gene end by 3 bases; junction bases not matched to a gene: 10. In germline, CDR1 is LNHDA, CDR2 SQIVND (reference sequence).

This chain links TRBV19 with TRBJ1-1, with 7 bases identical to TRBD1. The J segment lost 4 bases and the V segment lost 1 base, leaving 21 bases of the junction unmatched. This CDR3 region has 20 residues. The V gene's germline CDR1 is LNHDA and CDR2 SQIVND (reference sequence). CDR3 residues: CASSIGEKGAGRSAGTEAFF. The CDR3, as DNA: TGTGCCAGTAGTATAGGAGAAAAGGGGGCCGGTCGTTCTGCGGGCACTGAAGCTTTCTTT.

CDR3 sequence reads: CASSLYRRQSGEEQFF. CDR3 bases: TGTGCCAGCAGCTTATACCGACGACAATCGGGGGAGGAGCAGTTCTTC. The chain recombines TRBV7-2 with TRBJ2-1; TRBD2 is a possible D gene (6 bases). The V end lost 2 bases, the J end lost 10 bases, and 21 bases lay between the germline ends. CDR1 is SGHTA, CDR2 FQGNSA, per germline. This CDR3 has 16 amino acids.

As to this clone: An end of the junction differs from the germline gene, which may be a read error. V and J are TRBV7-9 and TRBJ2-3, with 7 positions matching TRBD2. Germline V CDR1 and CDR2: SEHNR, FQNEAQ (reference sequence). This CDR3 has 11 amino acids. CDR3 DNA: TGTGCCAGCAGCCCCGGTTGGGGGGGACGGTTT. Protein sequence: CASSPGWGGRF.

The CDR3: CASSSVPGTSAYEQYF. The CDR3 DNA sequence: TGTGCCAGCAGCTCTGTACCCGGGACTAGCGCCTACGAGCAGTACTTC. The chain is built from TRBV7-2 and TRBJ2-7; 10 bases line up with TRBD2. This CDR3 is built from 16 residues. Looked up from germline, CDR1 is SGHTA and CDR2 is FQGNSA. The junction had 8 bases not matched to a gene; V was cut back by 4 bases and J by 2 bases.

This chain links TRBV5-1 with TRBJ2-1; 12 positions match TRBD2. This CDR3 region has 15 residues. Looked up from germline, CDR1 is SGHRS and CDR2 is YFSETQ. Losses at the gene ends were 6 bases for V and 7 bases for J; bases not matched to a gene: 8. The CDR3 bases are TGCGCCAGCACCTCCCGGACTAGCGGGAAAAATGAGCAGTTCTTC. Amino acid sequence: CASTSRTSGKNEQFF.

The J gene is TRBJ1-1, the V gene TRBV9; 9 positions match TRBD1. The CDR3 has 14 amino acids. Unmatched junction bases numbered 5, after V lost 4 bases and J lost 4 bases. In germline, CDR1 is SGDLS, CDR2 YYNGEE. The CDR3 bases are TGTGCCAGCAGCCCCCGACAGGGGGGCACTGAAGCTTTCTTT. It is translated as CASSPRQGGTEAFF.

The chain has TRBV7-8 and TRBJ1-5; D not certain. Per the germline V gene, CDR1 is SGHVS and CDR2 is FQNEAQ. This CDR3 spans 15 amino acids. Trimming pared 5 bases from V and 10 bases from J, leaving 21 bases between. The CDR3 nucleotides read TGTGCCAGCAGCGCAGTAGGTAGAGGGTCGTCCCCCCAGCATTTT. This codes for CASSAVGRGSSPQHF.

V is TRBV9 and J is TRBJ2-2; 7 bases fit TRBD1. This CDR3 comprises 16 residues. V trimming: 4 bases; J trimming: 3 bases; junction bases outside the gene matches: 9. Per germline, CDR1 SGDLS and CDR2 YYNGEE. CDR3 sequence: CASSPRGQVDTGELFF. CDR3 nucleotide sequence: TGTGCCAGCAGCCCAAGAGGACAGGTGGACACCGGGGAGCTGTTTTTT.

The chain employs TRBV11-2 and TRBJ2-1; 7 nucleotides line up with TRBD1. The germline gives CDR1 SGHAT, CDR2 FQNNGV. V gave up 7 bases and J gave up 4 bases; unmatched junction bases: 7. CDR3 length: 14 amino acids. In nucleotides, the CDR3 is TGTGCCAGCACCCCAGACAGGGTGTACAATGAGCAGTTCTTC. Its translation is CASTPDRVYNEQFF.

The V and J genes are TRBV5-8 and TRBJ1-3; 9 positions match TRBD1. Germline V CDR1 and CDR2: SGHTS, YDEGEE. The CDR3 extends over 15 amino acids. Trimming removed 3 bases from V and 2 bases from J; junction bases left unmatched: 3. The CDR3 region has the DNA TGTGCCAGCAGCTCGGGACAGGGCCCTGGAAACACCATATATTTT. Translated: CASSSGQGPGNTIYF.